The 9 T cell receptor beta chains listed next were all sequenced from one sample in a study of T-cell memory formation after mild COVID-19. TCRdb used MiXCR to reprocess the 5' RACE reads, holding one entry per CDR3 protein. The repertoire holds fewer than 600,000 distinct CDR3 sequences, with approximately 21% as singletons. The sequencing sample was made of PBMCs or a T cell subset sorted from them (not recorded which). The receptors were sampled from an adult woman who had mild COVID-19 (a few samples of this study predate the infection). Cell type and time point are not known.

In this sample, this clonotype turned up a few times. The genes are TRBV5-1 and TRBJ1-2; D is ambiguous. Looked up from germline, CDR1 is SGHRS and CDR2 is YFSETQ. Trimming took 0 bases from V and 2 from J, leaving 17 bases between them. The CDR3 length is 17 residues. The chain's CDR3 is CASSLASEEWLNYGYTF. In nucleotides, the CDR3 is TGCGCCAGCAGCTTGGCCTCGGAGGAATGGTTAAACTATGGCTACACCTTC.

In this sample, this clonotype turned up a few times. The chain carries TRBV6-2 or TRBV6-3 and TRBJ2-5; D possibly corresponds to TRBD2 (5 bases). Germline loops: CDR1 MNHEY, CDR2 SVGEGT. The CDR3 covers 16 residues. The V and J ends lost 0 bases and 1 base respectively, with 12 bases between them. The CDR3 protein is CASSYSLGAVQETQYF. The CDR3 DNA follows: TGTGCCAGCAGTTACTCTCTGGGAGCGGTCCAAGAGACCCAGTACTTC.

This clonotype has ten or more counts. This CDR3 reads CASSQGVSNTGELFF. The DNA of the CDR3 is TGTGCCAGCAGCCAGGGGGTTTCGAACACCGGGGAGCTGTTTTTT. This rearrangement joins TRBV7-9 to TRBJ2-2, with TRBD1 matching over 7 bases. The CDR3 covers 15 residues. Germline V gene data show CDR1 as SEHNR and CDR2 as FQNEAQ (reference sequence). V was pared by 5 bases and J by 0 bases, with 3 bases of the junction left unmatched. The full variable domain, in which reference TRBV7-9 and TRBJ2-2 provide the parts outside the CDR3, is DTGVSQNPRHKITKRGQNVTFRCDPISEHNRLYWYRQTLGQGPEFLTYFQNEAQLEKSRLLSDRFSAERPKGSFSTLEIQRTEQGDSAMYLCASSQGVSNTGELFFGEGSRLTVL.

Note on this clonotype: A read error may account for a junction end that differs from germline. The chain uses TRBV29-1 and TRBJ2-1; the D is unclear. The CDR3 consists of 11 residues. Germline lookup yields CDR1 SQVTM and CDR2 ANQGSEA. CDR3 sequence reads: CSVPSYTEQFF. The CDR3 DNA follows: TGCAGCGTCCCCTCCTACACTGAGCAGTTCTTC.

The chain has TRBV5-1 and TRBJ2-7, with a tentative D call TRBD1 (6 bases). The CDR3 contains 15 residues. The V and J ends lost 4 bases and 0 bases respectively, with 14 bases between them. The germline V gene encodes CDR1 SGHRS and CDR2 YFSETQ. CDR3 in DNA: TGCGCCAGCAGCGAACTACAGGGCGCCTCCTACGAGCAGTACTTC. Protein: CASSELQGASYEQYF.

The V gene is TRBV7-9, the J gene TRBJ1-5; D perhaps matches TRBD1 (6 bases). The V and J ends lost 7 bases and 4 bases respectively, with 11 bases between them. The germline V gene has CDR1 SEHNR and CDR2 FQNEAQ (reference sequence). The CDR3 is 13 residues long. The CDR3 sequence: CASTTGANQPQHF. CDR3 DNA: TGTGCCAGCACAACGGGGGCGAATCAGCCCCAGCATTTT.

CDR3 region: CASSVASGRGTDTQYF. As DNA, the CDR3 is TGTGCCAGCAGCGTAGCTAGCGGGAGAGGGACAGATACGCAGTATTTT. The chain is built from TRBV9 and TRBJ2-3, with TRBD2 identical over 10 bases. J was trimmed by 3 bases and V by 0 bases; bases with no gene match: 4. The germline gives CDR1 SGDLS, CDR2 YYNGEE. The CDR3 has 16 amino acids.

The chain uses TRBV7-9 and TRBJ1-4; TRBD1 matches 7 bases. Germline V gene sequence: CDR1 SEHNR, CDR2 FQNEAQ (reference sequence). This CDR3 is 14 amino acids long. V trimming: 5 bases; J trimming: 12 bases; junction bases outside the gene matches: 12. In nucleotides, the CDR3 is TGTGCCAGCAGCGAGGACAGGTCTCTCGGGGAACTGTTTTTT. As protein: CASSEDRSLGELFF.

CDR3 loop: CATSDLRGDGTSNYGYTF. The DNA of the CDR3 is TGTGCCACCAGTGACCTCCGAGGGGACGGAACTTCTAACTATGGCTACACCTTC. V usage is TRBV24-1 and J usage is TRBJ1-2, with a tentative D call TRBD1 (5 bases). The length of the CDR3 is 18 residues. CDR1 KGHDR and CDR2 SFDVKD come from the germline V gene. Trimming stripped 4 bases from V and 0 bases from J, with 20 bases between.